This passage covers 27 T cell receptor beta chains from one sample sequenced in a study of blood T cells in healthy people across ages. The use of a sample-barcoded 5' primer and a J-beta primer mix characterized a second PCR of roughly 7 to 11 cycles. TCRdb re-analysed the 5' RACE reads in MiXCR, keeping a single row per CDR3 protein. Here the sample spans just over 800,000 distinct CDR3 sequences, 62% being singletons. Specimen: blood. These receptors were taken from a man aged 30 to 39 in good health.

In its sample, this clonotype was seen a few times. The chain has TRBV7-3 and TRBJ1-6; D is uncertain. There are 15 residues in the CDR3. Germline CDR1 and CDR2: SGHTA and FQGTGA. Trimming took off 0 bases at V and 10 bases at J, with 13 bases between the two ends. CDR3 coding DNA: TGTGCCAGCAGCTTAACCCCCGGCTTGGGCTCACCCCTCCACTTT. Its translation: CASSLTPGLGSPLHF.

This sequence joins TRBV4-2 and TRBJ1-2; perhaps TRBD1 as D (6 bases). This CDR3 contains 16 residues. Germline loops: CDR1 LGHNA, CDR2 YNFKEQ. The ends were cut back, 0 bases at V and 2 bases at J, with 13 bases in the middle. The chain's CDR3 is CASSQDFSGANYGYTF. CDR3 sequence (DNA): TGTGCCAGCAGCCAAGATTTTTCGGGGGCAAACTATGGCTACACCTTC.

CDR3 bases: TGCAGTGCTAGAGATGTAGGCACTGCTACAGATACGCAGTATTTT. Amino acid sequence: CSARDVGTATDTQYF. The rearrangement joins TRBV20-1 to TRBJ2-3; D remains ambiguous. Trimming removed 0 bases from V and 3 bases from J, with 13 bases in between. This CDR3 has 15 residues. CDR1 DFQATT and CDR2 SNEGSKA come from the germline V gene (reference sequence).

The CDR3 loop is CSARDFRQGQKETQYF. The CDR3, as DNA: TGCAGTGCTAGAGATTTTAGGCAGGGGCAAAAAGAGACCCAGTACTTC. The J gene is TRBJ2-7, the V gene TRBV20-1; a weak D match, TRBD1 (6 bases). The J call is in doubt because the DNA end fits TRBJ2-5 better. The CDR3 runs 16 residues. Germline CDR1 DFQATT, CDR2 SNEGSKA (reference sequence).

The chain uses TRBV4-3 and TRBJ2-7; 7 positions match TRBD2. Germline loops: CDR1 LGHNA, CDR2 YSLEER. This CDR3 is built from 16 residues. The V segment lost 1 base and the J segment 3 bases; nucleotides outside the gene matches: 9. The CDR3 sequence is CASSQAQAGELYEQYF. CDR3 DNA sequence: TGCGCCAGCAGCCAAGCGCAGGCGGGGGAACTCTACGAGCAGTACTTC.

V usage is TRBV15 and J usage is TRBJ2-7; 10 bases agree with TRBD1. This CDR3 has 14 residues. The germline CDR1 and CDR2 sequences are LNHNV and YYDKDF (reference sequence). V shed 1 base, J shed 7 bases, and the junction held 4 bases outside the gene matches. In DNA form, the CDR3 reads TGTGCCACCAGCAGAGGACAGGGGGCTTTTGAGCAGTACTTC. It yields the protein CATSRGQGAFEQYF. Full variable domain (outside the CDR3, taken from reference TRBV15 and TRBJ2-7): DAMVIQNPRYQVTQFGKPVTLSCSQTLNHNVMYWYQQKSSQAPKLLFHYYDKDFNNEADTPDNFQSRRPNTSFCFLDIRSPGLGDTAMYLCATSRGQGAFEQYFGPGTRLTVT.

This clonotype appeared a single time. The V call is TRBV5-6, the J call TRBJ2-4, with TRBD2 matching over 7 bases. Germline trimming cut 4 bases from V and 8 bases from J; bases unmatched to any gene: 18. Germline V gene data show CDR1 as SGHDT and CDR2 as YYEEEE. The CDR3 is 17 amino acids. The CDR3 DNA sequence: TGTGCCAGCAGCCTTGGCGGGACTATACACCCGGGAGACATTCAGTACTTC. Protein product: CASSLGGTIHPGDIQYF.

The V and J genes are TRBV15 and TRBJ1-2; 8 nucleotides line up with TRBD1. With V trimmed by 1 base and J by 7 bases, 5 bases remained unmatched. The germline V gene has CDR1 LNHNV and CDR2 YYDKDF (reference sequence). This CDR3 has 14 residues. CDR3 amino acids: CATSRVGTGTGYTF. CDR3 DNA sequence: TGTGCCACCAGCAGAGTCGGGACAGGAACTGGCTACACCTTC.

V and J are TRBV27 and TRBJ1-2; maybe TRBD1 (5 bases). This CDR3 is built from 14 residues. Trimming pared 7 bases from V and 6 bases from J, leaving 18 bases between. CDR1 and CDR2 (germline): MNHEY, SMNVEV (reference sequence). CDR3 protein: CASTPARGRDGYTF. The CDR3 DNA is TGTGCCAGCACCCCAGCGAGGGGAAGGGATGGCTACACCTTC.

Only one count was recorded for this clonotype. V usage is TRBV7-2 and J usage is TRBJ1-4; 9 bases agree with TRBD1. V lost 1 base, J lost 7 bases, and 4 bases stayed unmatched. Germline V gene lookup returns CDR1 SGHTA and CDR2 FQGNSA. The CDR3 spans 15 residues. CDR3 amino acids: CASSLDGTGFEKLFF. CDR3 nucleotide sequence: TGTGCCAGCAGCTTAGATGGGACAGGGTTTGAAAAACTGTTTTTT.

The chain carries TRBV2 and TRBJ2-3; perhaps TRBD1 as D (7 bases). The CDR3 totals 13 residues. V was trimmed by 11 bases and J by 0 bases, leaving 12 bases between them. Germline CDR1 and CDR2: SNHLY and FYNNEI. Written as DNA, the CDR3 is TGTGCCGGAGGGACAGTCAGCACAGATACGCAGTATTTT. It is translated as CAGGTVSTDTQYF.

The CDR3 protein is CASSLAGRDEQFF. CDR3 DNA: TGTGCCAGCAGTTTGGCGGGGCGGGATGAGCAGTTCTTC. V and J are TRBV12-3 or TRBV12-4 and TRBJ2-1; a possible D gene is TRBD2 (6 bases). The CDR3 spans 13 residues. Trimming removed 3 bases at V and 8 bases at J, with 11 bases between.

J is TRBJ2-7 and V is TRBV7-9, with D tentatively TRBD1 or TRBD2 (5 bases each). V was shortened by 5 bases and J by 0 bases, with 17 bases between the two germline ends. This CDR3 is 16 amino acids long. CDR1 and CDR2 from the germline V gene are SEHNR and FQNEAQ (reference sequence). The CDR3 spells CASSPSWGRSSYEQYF. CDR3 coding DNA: TGTGCCAGCAGCCCCAGCTGGGGGAGAAGCTCCTACGAGCAGTACTTC.

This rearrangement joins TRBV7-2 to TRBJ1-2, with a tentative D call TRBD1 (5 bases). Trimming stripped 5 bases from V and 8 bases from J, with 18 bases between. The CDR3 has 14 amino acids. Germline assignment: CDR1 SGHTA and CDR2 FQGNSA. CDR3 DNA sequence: TGTGCCAGCAGCAGCTCGTTCAGCGGGGGGGGCTACACCTTC. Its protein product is CASSSSFSGGGYTF.

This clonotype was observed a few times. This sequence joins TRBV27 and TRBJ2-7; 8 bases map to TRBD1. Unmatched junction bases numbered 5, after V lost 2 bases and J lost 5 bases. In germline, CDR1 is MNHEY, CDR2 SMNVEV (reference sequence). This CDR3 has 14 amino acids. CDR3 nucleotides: TGTGCCAGCAGTTTAGTCCAGGGGGCCCACGAGCAGTACTTC. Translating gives CASSLVQGAHEQYF.

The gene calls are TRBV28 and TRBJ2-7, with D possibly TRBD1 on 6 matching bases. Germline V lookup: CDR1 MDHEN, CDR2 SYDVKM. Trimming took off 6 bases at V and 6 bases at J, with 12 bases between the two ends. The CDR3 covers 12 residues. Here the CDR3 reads CASRHQGREQYF. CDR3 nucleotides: TGTGCCAGCAGGCACCAGGGGCGCGAGCAGTACTTC.

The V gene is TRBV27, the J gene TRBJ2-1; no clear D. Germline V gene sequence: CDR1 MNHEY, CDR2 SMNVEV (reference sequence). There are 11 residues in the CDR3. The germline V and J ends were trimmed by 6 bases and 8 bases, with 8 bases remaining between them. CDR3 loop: CASSHGYEQFF. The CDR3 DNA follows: TGTGCCAGCAGCCATGGTTATGAGCAGTTCTTC.

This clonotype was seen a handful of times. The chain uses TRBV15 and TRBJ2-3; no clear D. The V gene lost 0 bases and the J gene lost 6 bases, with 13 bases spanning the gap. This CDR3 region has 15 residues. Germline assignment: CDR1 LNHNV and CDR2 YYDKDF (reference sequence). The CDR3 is CATSRDGTIGDTQYF. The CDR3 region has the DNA TGTGCCACCAGCAGAGATGGCACAATAGGGGATACGCAGTATTTT.

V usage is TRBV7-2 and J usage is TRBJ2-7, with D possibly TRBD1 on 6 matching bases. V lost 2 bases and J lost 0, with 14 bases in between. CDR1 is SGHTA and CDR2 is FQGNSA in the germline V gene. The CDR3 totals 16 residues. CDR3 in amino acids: CASSLSGTLSSYEQYF. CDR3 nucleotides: TGTGCCAGCAGCTTATCAGGGACACTGAGCTCCTACGAGCAGTACTTC. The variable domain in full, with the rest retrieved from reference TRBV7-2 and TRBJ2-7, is GAGVSQSPSNKVTEKGKDVELRCDPISGHTALYWYRQSLGQGLEFLIYFQGNSAPDKSGLPSDRFSAERTGGSVSTLTIQRTQQEDSAVYLCASSLSGTLSSYEQYFGPGTRLTVT.

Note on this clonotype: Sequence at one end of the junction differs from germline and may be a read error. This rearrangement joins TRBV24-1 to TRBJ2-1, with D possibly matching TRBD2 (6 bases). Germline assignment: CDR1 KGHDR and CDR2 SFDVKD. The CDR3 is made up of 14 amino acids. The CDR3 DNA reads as TGTGCCACCGGTGAGAGGAGGGCCTACAATGAGCAGTTCTTC. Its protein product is CATGERRAYNEQFF.

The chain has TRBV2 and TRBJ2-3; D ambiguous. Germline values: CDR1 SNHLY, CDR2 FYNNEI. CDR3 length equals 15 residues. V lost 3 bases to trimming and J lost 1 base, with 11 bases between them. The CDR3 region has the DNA TGTGCCAGCAGTGAGATTGGCGGTCGCACAGATACGCAGTATTTT. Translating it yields CASSEIGGRTDTQYF.

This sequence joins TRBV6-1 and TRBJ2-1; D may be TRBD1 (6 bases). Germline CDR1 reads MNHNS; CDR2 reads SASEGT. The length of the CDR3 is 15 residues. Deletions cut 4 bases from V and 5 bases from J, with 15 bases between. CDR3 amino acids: CASSGPRGFDNEQFF. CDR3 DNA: TGTGCCAGCAGTGGCCCCAGGGGTTTCGACAATGAGCAGTTCTTC.

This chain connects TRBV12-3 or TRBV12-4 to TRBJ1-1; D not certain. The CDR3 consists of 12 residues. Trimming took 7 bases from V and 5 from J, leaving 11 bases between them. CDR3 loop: CASISDPTEAFF. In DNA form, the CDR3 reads TGTGCCAGCATATCGGATCCGACTGAAGCTTTCTTT.

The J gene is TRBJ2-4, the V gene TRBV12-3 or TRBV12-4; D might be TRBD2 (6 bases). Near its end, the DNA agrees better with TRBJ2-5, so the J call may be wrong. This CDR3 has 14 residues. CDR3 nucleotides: TGTGCCAGCAAATTGGACTATCTCCAGGAGACCCAGTACTTC. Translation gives CASKLDYLQETQYF.

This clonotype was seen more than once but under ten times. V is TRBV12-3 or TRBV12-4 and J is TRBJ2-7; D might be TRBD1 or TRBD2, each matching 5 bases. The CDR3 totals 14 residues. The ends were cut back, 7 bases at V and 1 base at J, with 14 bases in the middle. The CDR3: CASTLGDASYEQYF. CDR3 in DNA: TGTGCCAGCACCCTCGGGGACGCTTCCTACGAGCAGTACTTC.

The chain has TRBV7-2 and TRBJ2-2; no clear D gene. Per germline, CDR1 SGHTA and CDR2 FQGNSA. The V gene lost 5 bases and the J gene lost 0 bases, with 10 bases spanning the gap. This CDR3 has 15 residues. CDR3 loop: CASSIRIANTGELFF. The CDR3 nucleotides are TGTGCCAGCAGCATCCGTATAGCGAACACCGGGGAGCTGTTTTTT.

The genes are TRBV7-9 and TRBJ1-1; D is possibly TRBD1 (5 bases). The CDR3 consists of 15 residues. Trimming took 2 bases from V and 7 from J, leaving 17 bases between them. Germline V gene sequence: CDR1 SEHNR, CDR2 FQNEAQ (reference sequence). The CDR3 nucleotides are TGTGCCAGCAGCTTAAGGGCGTGGGGCGCGGATGAAGCTTTCTTT. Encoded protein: CASSLRAWGADEAFF.